The source of this T cell receptor (beta chain) is a study of shared clonotypes between healthy human individuals. Looking at the study overall: Donor ages ranged 18 to 49 years: a couple of women, a few men.

Deep-level running was used for the assay. The method was immunoSEQ multiplex PCR; TCRdb's version includes in-frame clones alone and lacks a portion of them. The sample comprises over 1.4 million clones, over 95% of which are singletons, and about 1.2% rests with the top ten. This clone has a single count. The CDR3 is made up of 16 amino acids. Germline CDR1 and CDR2: KGHSH and LQKENI. The germline V and J ends were trimmed by 4 bases and 4 bases, with 16 bases remaining between them. The receptor was derived from a man younger than 45 in good health. The rearrangement joins TRBV18 to TRBJ2-2, with D possibly being TRBD1 (6 bases). The specimen was naive CD4+ T cells sorted from blood. The sample's subset: CD45RA+ positively selected. The CDR3 spells CASSRPGQGLTGELFF. DNA for the CDR3: TGTGCCAGCTCACGACCGGGGCAGGGGCTCACCGGGGAGCTGTTTTTT.